Detailed here is one TCR beta chain. TCRdb processed the 5' RACE reads anew with MiXCR; each CDR3 protein has one entry. The data contain 60,000 to 80,000 distinct CDR3 sequences, more than 10% of them singletons. This sample stems from a study of early T cells in non-severe SARS-CoV-2 infection. This TCR came from an adult who was a healthcare worker with PCR-confirmed SARS-CoV-2 infection or an uninfected control (not recorded which). The specimen sequenced was whole blood.

CDR3 residues: CATSGGLASGTGELFF. The CDR3 nucleotides read TGTGCCACCAGCGGCGGTTTGGCCTCGGGGACCGGGGAGCTGTTTTTT. The chain has TRBV24-1 and TRBJ2-2, with D possibly matching TRBD2 (5 bases). This CDR3 has 16 residues. V was pared by 7 bases and J by 5 bases, with 19 bases between. The V gene's germline CDR1 is KGHDR and CDR2 SFDVKD.